These T cell receptor beta chains were read from a single sample in a study of blood T cell repertoires in COVID-19. Method: immunoSEQ multiplex PCR; TCRdb's copy keeps in-frame clones and lacks some. The sample contains under 200,000 clones, about four fifths of which appear only once. The sample comprised peripheral blood. All receptors derive from a woman aged 65 to 85 who had recovered from COVID-19. Both conserved end residues are part of each CDR3. Fields, in order: J gene, clone size, D gene, V gene, CDR3 protein, CDR3 DNA. The D gene is left open where the match is weak. Clone size is stated in some rows and not others, as once, few, many or a class when expanded.

TRBJ2-6 NA NA TRBV19 CASSPRGGYVLTF TGTGCCAGTAGTCCCCGTGGGGGGTACGTCCTGACTTTC
TRBJ1-2 once NA TRBV11-1 CASSFGGRLGYTF TGTGCCAGCAGCTTCGGGGGGCGCTTAGGCTACACCTTC
TRBJ2-3 once TRBD2 TRBV5-1 CASRSGTSLPDTQYF TGCGCCAGCAGAAGCGGGACTAGCCTCCCAGATACGCAGTATTTT
TRBJ1-1 once NA TRBV6-4 CASSGREGTEAFF TGTGCCAGCAGTGGCCGGGAGGGCACTGAAGCTTTCTTT
TRBJ1-6 NA NA TRBV5-4 CASSQTGAIGNSPLHF TGTGCCAGCAGCCAGACAGGTGCCATTGGGAATTCACCCCTCCACTTT
TRBJ1-4 NA NA TRBV5-1 CASSLPTNEKLFF TGCGCCAGCAGCCTACCCACTAATGAAAAACTGTTTTTT
TRBJ2-1 once NA TRBV5-6 CASSRLSRNEQFF TGTGCCAGCAGCCGGTTGTCTAGGAACGAGCAGTTCTTC
TRBJ2-3 NA NA TRBV4-1 CASSQDVAYTQYF TGCGCCAGCAGCCAAGATGTAGCCTATACGCAGTATTTT
TRBJ2-3 NA NA TRBV7-2 CASSPLGRSTDTQYF TGTGCCAGCAGCCCCCTGGGGAGGAGCACAGATACGCAGTATTTT
TRBJ1-6 once TRBD1 TRBV19 CASGPTGRGSPLHF TGTGCCAGTGGCCCGACAGGGAGAGGTTCACCCCTCCACTTT
TRBJ1-4 NA NA TRBV5-1 CASSLARSGLATNEKLFF TGCGCCAGCAGCTTGGCCCGAAGCGGGCTCGCAACTAATGAAAAACTGTTTTTT
TRBJ2-3 NA TRBD2 TRBV28 CASSPFLLAGESDTQYF TGTGCCAGCAGTCCCTTCTTACTAGCGGGAGAATCTGATACGCAGTATTTT
TRBJ2-1 few TRBD2 TRBV28 CASRSPPGGREPHEQFF TGTGCCAGCAGATCTCCTCCCGGAGGGAGGGAACCCCATGAGCAGTTCTTC
TRBJ1-1 NA NA TRBV7-9 CASSPRHTEAFF TGTGCCAGCAGCCCAAGACACACAGAAGCTTTCTTT
TRBJ1-2 NA TRBD1 TRBV6-5 CASSPNRGRVNGYTF TGTGCCAGCAGCCCCAACAGGGGGCGCGTGAATGGCTACACCTTC
TRBJ2-7 NA NA TRBV5-1 CASSPGPTRGYEQYF TGCGCCAGCAGCCCCGGCCCTACCAGGGGCTACGAGCAGTACTTC
TRBJ1-1 once NA TRBV30 CAWTRLGRSTEAFF TGTGCCTGGACCCGTCTCGGCCGGAGCACTGAAGCTTTCTTT
TRBJ2-7 NA NA TRBV5-1 CASSLVGTTYEQYF TGCGCCAGCAGCTTGGTGGGGACAACCTACGAGCAGTACTTC
TRBJ2-7 NA NA TRBV5-4 CASSSSTGFSDGEQYF TGTGCCAGCAGCTCATCGACTGGATTCAGCGATGGGGAGCAGTACTTC
TRBJ2-2 NA NA TRBV27 CASRRGRGGTGELFF TGTGCCAGCAGAAGGGGGAGGGGGGGAACCGGGGAGCTGTTTTTT
TRBJ1-5 NA NA TRBV15 CATSRGRNQPQHF TGTGCCACCAGCAGAGGCAGAAATCAGCCCCAGCATTTT
TRBJ2-1 NA TRBD2 TRBV5-1 CASSLGLAPGSYNEQFF TGCGCCAGCAGCTTGGGACTAGCGCCGGGCTCCTACAATGAGCAGTTCTTC
TRBJ2-7 NA NA TRBV7-2 CASSLGRDEQYF TGTGCCAGCAGCTTAGGCAGGGACGAGCAGTACTTC
TRBJ2-3 NA NA TRBV27 CASNPGSGWTDTQYF TGTGCCAGCAACCCTGGGAGCGGTTGGACAGATACGCAGTATTTT
TRBJ1-5 NA NA TRBV12-3/TRBV12-4 CASTRPGQPQHF TGTGCCAGCACAAGACCCGGGCAGCCCCAGCATTTT
TRBJ2-6 NA NA TRBV15 CATSSLEAGGANVLTF TGTGCCACCAGCAGCCTTGAGGCGGGGGGGGCCAACGTCCTGACTTTC
TRBJ1-2 NA NA TRBV7-2 CASSSRAGPYGYTF TGTGCCAGCAGCTCCCGAGCAGGGCCCTATGGCTACACCTTC
TRBJ2-1 NA NA TRBV2 CASSPRRGGLGEIEQFF TGTGCCAGCAGCCCTCGGCGGGGAGGCCTTGGGGAGATTGAGCAGTTCTTC
TRBJ2-5 once TRBD1 TRBV2 CASSRDRGKETQYF TGTGCCAGCAGCAGGGACAGGGGAAAAGAGACCCAGTACTTC
TRBJ1-1 NA NA TRBV6-5 CASTPAGVLATEAFF TGTGCCAGCACCCCGGCCGGGGTCTTGGCCACTGAAGCTTTCTTT
TRBJ2-1 NA NA TRBV6-5 CASSYSPGGSYNEQFF TGTGCCAGCAGTTACTCCCCAGGGGGGTCCTACAATGAGCAGTTCTTC
TRBJ2-3 NA TRBD2 TRBV18 CASSPLAATSTDTQYF TGTGCCAGCTCACCTCTAGCGGCCACTAGCACAGATACGCAGTATTTT
TRBJ1-6 few NA TRBV19 CASSLTTSNSPLHF TGTGCCAGTAGTCTAACGACTTCGAATTCACCCCTCCACTTT
TRBJ1-4 few TRBD1 TRBV3-1/TRBV3-2 CASSQTGTGAGEKLFF TGTGCCAGCAGCCAAACGGGGACAGGGGCGGGTGAAAAACTGTTTTTT
TRBJ1-6 NA NA TRBV19 CASSIRAGRDSPLHF TGTGCCAGTAGTATCCGCGCGGGGAGGGATTCACCCCTCCACTTT
TRBJ1-2 NA TRBD1 TRBV10-3 CAISGPGQGVGGYTF TGTGCCATCAGTGGCCCGGGACAGGGAGTAGGTGGCTACACCTTC
TRBJ1-3 NA TRBD1 TRBV2 CASSADRANTIYF TGTGCCAGCAGCGCCGACAGGGCAAACACCATATATTTT
TRBJ2-7 NA TRBD2 TRBV18 CASSPRTRLHGYEQYF TGTGCCAGCTCACCAAGGACTAGACTACATGGGTACGAGCAGTACTTC
TRBJ2-5 NA TRBD1 TRBV7-9 CASSLLGQETQYF TGTGCCAGCAGCTTATTGGGACAGGAGACCCAGTACTTC